These 18 T cell receptor beta chains originate from one sample sequenced in a study of cytomegalovirus exposure and HLA in healthy donors. The PCR made use of 60 Vbeta and 13 Jbeta primers. Sequencing was performed with immunoSEQ multiplex PCR; in TCRdb, only in-frame clones are kept and a portion is missing. The table has 100,000 to 150,000 clones, about 74% seen once. Sequencing was performed on PBMCs. Every receptor here comes from a man aged 40-50 years in good health and CMV-seropositive.

V gene TRBV4-2 combines with J gene TRBJ1-5, with a tentative D call TRBD1 (5 bases). CDR1 and CDR2 (germline): LGHNA, YNFKEQ. The CDR3 consists of 14 residues. The V end lost 3 bases, the J end lost 5 bases, and 11 bases lay between the germline ends. The CDR3 here is CASSQRQIDQPQHF. The CDR3 nucleotides read TGTGCCAGCAGCCAGAGACAGATTGATCAGCCCCAGCATTTT.

This sequence joins TRBV28 and TRBJ2-7; 7 bases match TRBD1. The V gene's germline CDR1 is MDHEN and CDR2 SYDVKM. V lost 4 bases to trimming and J lost 2 bases; unmatched junction nucleotides: 8. This CDR3 comprises 15 residues. CDR3 DNA sequence: TGTGCCAGCAGTTCTCCGGGACAGTTGACCTACGAGCAGTACTTC. This translates into CASSSPGQLTYEQYF.

The rearrangement uses TRBV9 and TRBJ2-1; 7 bases are shared with TRBD1. Trimming took 0 bases from V and 4 from J; bases not matched to a gene: 4. In germline, CDR1 is SGDLS, CDR2 YYNGEE. This CDR3 is 15 amino acids long. CDR3 nucleotide sequence: TGTGCCAGCAGCGTAGAACAGGGGTATTACAATGAGCAGTTCTTC. This codes for CASSVEQGYYNEQFF.

J is TRBJ2-7 and V is TRBV6-5; 7 nucleotides line up with TRBD2. V trimming: 10 bases; J trimming: 4 bases; junction bases outside the gene matches: 10. Germline V gene sequence: CDR1 MNHEY, CDR2 SVGAGI. This CDR3 is built from 13 residues. The CDR3 reads CANSRDYLYEQYF. The CDR3 DNA reads as TGTGCCAACTCCCGGGACTACCTGTACGAGCAGTACTTC.

The rearrangement uses TRBV2 and TRBJ1-2, with 7 bases lining up with TRBD1. Germline V CDR1 and CDR2: SNHLY, FYNNEI. The CDR3 length is 12 residues. Trimming took 11 bases from V and 3 from J; bases not matched to a gene: 6. This chain's CDR3 is CAGSTGYYGYTF. CDR3 DNA sequence: TGTGCCGGATCGACAGGGTACTATGGCTACACCTTC.

This chain links TRBV4-1 with TRBJ2-7; 7 nucleotides match TRBD1. CDR3 length equals 15 residues. The V and J ends lost 1 base and 3 bases, in that order; junction bases with no gene match: 6. Germline V CDR1 and CDR2: MGHRA, YSYEKL. CDR3 coding DNA: TGCGCCAGCAGCCAAGGGCCGGGACAGTTCTACGAGCAGTACTTC. Its translation: CASSQGPGQFYEQYF.

This clone was detected once. The chain has TRBV28 and TRBJ1-5; D remains ambiguous. Germline CDR1 is MDHEN and CDR2 is SYDVKM. With 2 bases removed from V and 12 bases from J, the gap between germline ends came to 14 bases. This CDR3 is 13 amino acids long. The CDR3 spells CASSLARSLFQHF. The CDR3 DNA follows: TGTGCCAGCAGTTTAGCCAGGTCCCTTTTCCAGCATTTT.

J is TRBJ2-3 and V is TRBV15; 9 positions agree with TRBD2. Losses at the gene ends were 0 bases for V and 5 bases for J; bases not matched to a gene: 9. CDR3 length: 17 amino acids. CDR1 LNHNV and CDR2 YYDKDF come from the germline V gene (reference sequence). The CDR3: CATSRDLSGGRGDTQYF. CDR3 DNA sequence: TGTGCCACCAGCAGAGATCTTAGCGGGGGCCGGGGAGATACGCAGTATTTT.

On this clone itself: Other DNA sequences within the sample encode an identical CDR3. V is TRBV27 and J is TRBJ2-5; a possible D gene is TRBD2 (6 bases). This CDR3 region has 15 residues. V shed 2 bases and J shed 5 bases, with 15 bases lying between them. Germline values: CDR1 MNHEY, CDR2 SMNVEV (reference sequence). CDR3 protein: CASSLRRQGGETQYF. CDR3 DNA sequence: TGTGCCAGCAGTTTAAGGAGGCAGGGAGGTGAGACCCAGTACTTC.

The chain employs TRBV4-1 and TRBJ2-7, with D uncertain. Per germline, CDR1 MGHRA and CDR2 YSYEKL. The CDR3 loop spans 15 amino acids. Trimming left V 0 bases short and J 3 bases short, with 12 bases between. CDR3 DNA sequence: TGCGCCAGCAGCCAAGATCTGAAGGCTAGCTACGAGCAGTACTTC. This encodes CASSQDLKASYEQYF.

In this sample, this clone turned up once. The rearrangement uses TRBV13 and TRBJ2-1, with D unclear. This CDR3 contains 16 residues. The V end was cut by 1 base, the J end by 4 bases, with 14 bases between. Germline V gene lookup returns CDR1 PRHDT and CDR2 FYEKMQ (reference sequence). The CDR3 loop is CASSLAGRQLYNEQFF. CDR3 nucleotide sequence: TGTGCCAGCAGCTTAGCAGGTCGTCAGCTATACAATGAGCAGTTCTTC.

The chain joins TRBV16 to TRBJ1-5; TRBD1 aligns across 9 bases. With 4 bases clipped from V and 12 bases from J, the junction kept 10 bases outside the gene matches. CDR1 and CDR2 (germline): KGHSY, FQNENV. The CDR3 extends over 14 amino acids. CDR3 sequence: CASSRDRGSQVQHF. DNA for the CDR3: TGTGCCAGCAGCCGAGACAGGGGGTCGCAGGTCCAGCATTTT.

The rearrangement joins TRBV5-6 to TRBJ2-7; TRBD1 matches 11 bases. CDR3 size: 15 residues. V gave up 3 bases and J gave up 4 bases; unmatched junction bases: 6. Germline CDR1 and CDR2: SGHDT and YYEEEE. DNA for the CDR3: TGTGCCAGCAGCTGGACCGGGACAGGGGGGTACGAGCAGTACTTC. Amino acids: CASSWTGTGGYEQYF. The variable domain in full, completed from reference TRBV5-6 and TRBJ2-7, reads DAGVTQSPTHLIKTRGQQVTLRCSPKSGHDTVSWYQQALGQGPQFIFQYYEEEERQRGNFPDRFSGHQFPNYSSELNVNALLLGDSALYLCASSWTGTGGYEQYFGPGTRLTVT.

This rearrangement joins TRBV5-1 to TRBJ1-1; D is ambiguous. CDR1 is SGHRS and CDR2 is YFSETQ in the germline V gene. V dropped 0 bases and J dropped 1 base, with 7 bases sitting between them. CDR3 length: 14 residues. This CDR3 is CASSLERTNTEAFF. The CDR3 DNA reads TGCGCCAGCAGCTTGGAGAGAACGAACACTGAAGCTTTCTTT. The entire variable domain, with the rest obtained from reference TRBV5-1 and TRBJ1-1, is as follows: KAGVTQTPRYLIKTRGQQVTLSCSPISGHRSVSWYQQTPGQGLQFLFEYFSETQRNKGNFPGRFSGRQFSNSRSEMNVSTLELGDSALYLCASSLERTNTEAFFGQGTRLTVV.

This rearrangement joins TRBV27 to TRBJ2-7; TRBD2 agrees at 10 bases. CDR1 and CDR2 from the germline V gene are MNHEY and SMNVEV (reference sequence). The CDR3 is made up of 17 amino acids. Trimming at V came to 7 bases and at J to 5 bases, leaving 17 bases not matched to a gene. The CDR3 here is CASTPLAGAPFGHEQYF. The CDR3 DNA reads as TGTGCCAGCACCCCCCTAGCGGGGGCACCGTTTGGGCACGAGCAGTACTTC.

The gene calls are TRBV10-1 and TRBJ2-5; 9 positions agree with TRBD2. Germline values: CDR1 WNHNN, CDR2 SYGVQD (reference sequence). V lost 1 base to trimming and J lost 5 bases; unmatched junction nucleotides: 8. The CDR3 contains 16 residues. The CDR3 loop is CASSEFEAGGGETQYF. CDR3 bases: TGCGCCAGCAGTGAGTTCGAAGCGGGAGGTGGGGAGACCCAGTACTTC.

The chain links TRBV7-9 to TRBJ2-1; weak D call: TRBD1 (6 bases). The CDR3 loop spans 15 amino acids. Looked up from germline, CDR1 is SEHNR and CDR2 is FQNEAQ (reference sequence). The V end was cut by 5 bases, the J end by 2 bases, with 13 bases between. As DNA, the CDR3 is TGTGCCAGCAGCGGAAGCCGGACAGCCTACAATGAGCAGTTCTTC. It codes for CASSGSRTAYNEQFF. Together with reference TRBV7-9 and TRBJ2-1, the CDR3 gives the full variable domain: DTGVSQNPRHKITKRGQNVTFRCDPISEHNRLYWYRQTLGQGPEFLTYFQNEAQLEKSRLLSDRFSAERPKGSFSTLEIQRTEQGDSAMYLCASSGSRTAYNEQFFGPGTRLTVL.

The V and J genes are TRBV6-5 and TRBJ1-5, with 8 bases that match TRBD1. This CDR3 contains 14 residues. Germline assignment: CDR1 MNHEY and CDR2 SVGAGI. Trimming removed 5 bases from V and 6 bases from J; junction bases left unmatched: 6. This chain's CDR3 is CASSQGARSQPQHF. DNA of the CDR3: TGTGCCAGCAGTCAGGGGGCGCGCAGTCAGCCCCAGCATTTT.